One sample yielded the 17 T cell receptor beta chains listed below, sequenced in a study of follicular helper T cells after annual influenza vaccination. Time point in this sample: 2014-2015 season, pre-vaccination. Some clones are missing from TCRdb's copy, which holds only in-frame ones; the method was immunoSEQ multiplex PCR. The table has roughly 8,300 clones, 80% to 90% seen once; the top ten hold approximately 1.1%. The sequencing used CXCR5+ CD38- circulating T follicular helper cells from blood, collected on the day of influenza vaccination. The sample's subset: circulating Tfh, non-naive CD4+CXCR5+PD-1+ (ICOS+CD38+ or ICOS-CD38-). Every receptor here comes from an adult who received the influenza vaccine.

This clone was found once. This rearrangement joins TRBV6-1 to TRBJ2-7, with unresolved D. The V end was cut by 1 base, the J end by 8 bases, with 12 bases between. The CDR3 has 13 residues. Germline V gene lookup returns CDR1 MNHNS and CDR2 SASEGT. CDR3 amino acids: CASSEDIGPQQYF. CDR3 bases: TGTGCCAGCAGTGAAGACATAGGACCCCAGCAGTACTTC.

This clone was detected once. CDR3 bases: TGTGCCAGCAGTCCCGAGGGGGGGTTGAGTGAAAAACTGTTTTTT. It yields the protein CASSPEGGLSEKLFF. This chain links TRBV6-5 with TRBJ1-4; possible D gene TRBD1, 6 bases. The germline V gene encodes CDR1 MNHEY and CDR2 SVGAGI. V gave up 5 bases and J gave up 7 bases, with 17 bases separating them. This CDR3 has 15 residues.

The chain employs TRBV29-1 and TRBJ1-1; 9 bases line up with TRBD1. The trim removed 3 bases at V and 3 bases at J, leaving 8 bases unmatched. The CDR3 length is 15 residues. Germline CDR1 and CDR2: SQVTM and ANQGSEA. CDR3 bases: TGCAGCGTTGACGGGACAGGGCCAGATGACACTGAAGCTTTCTTT. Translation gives CSVDGTGPDDTEAFF.

The CDR3 region has the DNA TGTGCCAGCAGTCCCCTAGGGGAAGAGCAGTTCTTC. Translated: CASSPLGEEQFF. V and J are TRBV6-6 and TRBJ2-1, with D maybe TRBD1 (5 bases). The CDR3 length is 12 residues. V lost 5 bases and J 10 bases, leaving 12 bases between the germline ends. Germline V gene lookup returns CDR1 MNHNY and CDR2 SVGAGI (reference sequence).

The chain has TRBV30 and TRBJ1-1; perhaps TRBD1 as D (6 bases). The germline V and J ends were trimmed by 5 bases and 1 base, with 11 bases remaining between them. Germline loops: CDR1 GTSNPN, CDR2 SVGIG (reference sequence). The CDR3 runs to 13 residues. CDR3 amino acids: CAWEGQTNTEAFF. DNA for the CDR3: TGTGCCTGGGAAGGACAGACGAACACTGAAGCTTTCTTT.

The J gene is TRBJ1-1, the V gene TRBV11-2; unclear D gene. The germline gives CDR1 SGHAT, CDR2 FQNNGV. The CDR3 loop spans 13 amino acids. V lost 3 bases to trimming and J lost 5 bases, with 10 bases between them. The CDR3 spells CASSFTSRTEAFF. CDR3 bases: TGTGCCAGCAGCTTTACTTCCCGTACTGAAGCTTTCTTT.

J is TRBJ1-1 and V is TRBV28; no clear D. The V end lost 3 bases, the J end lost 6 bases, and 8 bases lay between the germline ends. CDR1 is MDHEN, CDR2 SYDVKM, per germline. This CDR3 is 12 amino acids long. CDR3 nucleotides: TGTGCCAGCAGTTTGTCAGGTGCTGAAGCTTTCTTT. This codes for CASSLSGAEAFF.

The CDR3 region has the DNA TGTGCCAGCAGAGACTATAGGGGGGACTCGGAAGGCTACACCTTC. This codes for CASRDYRGDSEGYTF. The genes are TRBV7-9 and TRBJ1-2, with a tentative D call TRBD1 (6 bases). This CDR3 is 15 amino acids long. Trimming took off 6 bases at V and 8 bases at J, with 22 bases between the two ends. CDR1 and CDR2 (germline): SEHNR, FQNEAQ (reference sequence).

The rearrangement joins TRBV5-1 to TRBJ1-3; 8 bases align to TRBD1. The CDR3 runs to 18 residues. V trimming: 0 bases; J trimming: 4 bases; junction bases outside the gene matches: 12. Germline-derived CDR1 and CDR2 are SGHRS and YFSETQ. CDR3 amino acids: CASSLAGQGLLGGNTIYF. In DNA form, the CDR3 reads TGCGCCAGCAGCTTGGCTGGACAGGGACTCCTCGGCGGAAACACCATATATTTT.

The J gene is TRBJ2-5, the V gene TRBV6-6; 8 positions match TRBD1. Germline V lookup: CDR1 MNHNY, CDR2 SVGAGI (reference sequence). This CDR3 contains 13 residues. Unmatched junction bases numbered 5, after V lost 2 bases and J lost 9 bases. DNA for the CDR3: TGTGCCAGCAGTTACATCGGACAGGGCCCCCAGTACTTC. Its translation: CASSYIGQGPQYF.

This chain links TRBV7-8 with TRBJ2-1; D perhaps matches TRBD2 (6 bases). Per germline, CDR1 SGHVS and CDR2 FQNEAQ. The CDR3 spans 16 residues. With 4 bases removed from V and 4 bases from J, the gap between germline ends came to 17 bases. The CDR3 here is CASSYEAGGIYNEQFF. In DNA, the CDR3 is TGTGCCAGCAGCTATGAAGCCGGGGGAATTTACAATGAGCAGTTCTTC.

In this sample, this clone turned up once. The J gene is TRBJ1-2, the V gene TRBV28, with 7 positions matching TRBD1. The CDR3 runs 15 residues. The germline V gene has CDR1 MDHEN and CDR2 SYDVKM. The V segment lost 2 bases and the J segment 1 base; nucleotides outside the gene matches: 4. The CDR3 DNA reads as TGTGCCAGCAGTTTAATCCAGGGGGGTAACTATGGCTACACCTTC. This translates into CASSLIQGGNYGYTF.

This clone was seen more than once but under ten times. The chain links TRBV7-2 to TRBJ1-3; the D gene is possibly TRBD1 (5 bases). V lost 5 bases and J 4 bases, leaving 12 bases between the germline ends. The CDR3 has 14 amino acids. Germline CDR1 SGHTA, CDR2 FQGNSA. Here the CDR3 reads CASSRAGGGNTIYF. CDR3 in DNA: TGTGCCAGCAGCCGGGCTGGGGGGGGAAACACCATATATTTT.

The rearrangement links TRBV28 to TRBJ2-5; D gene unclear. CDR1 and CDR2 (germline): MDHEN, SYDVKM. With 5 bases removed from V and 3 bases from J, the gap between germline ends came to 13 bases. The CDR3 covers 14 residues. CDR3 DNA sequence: TGTGCCAGCAGTAGGGTGGCGGACGAAGAGACCCAGTACTTC. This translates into CASSRVADEETQYF.

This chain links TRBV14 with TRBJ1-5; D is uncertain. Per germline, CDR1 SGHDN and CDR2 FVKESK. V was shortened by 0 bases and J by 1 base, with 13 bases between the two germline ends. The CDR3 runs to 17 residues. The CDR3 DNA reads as TGTGCCAGCAGCCAAGATAAGACCCTAGTGAGCAATCAGCCCCAGCATTTT. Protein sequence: CASSQDKTLVSNQPQHF.

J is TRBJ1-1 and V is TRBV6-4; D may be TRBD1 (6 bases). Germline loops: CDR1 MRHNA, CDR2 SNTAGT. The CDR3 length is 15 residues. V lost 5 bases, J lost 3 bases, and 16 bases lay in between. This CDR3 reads CASSPQGLADTEAFF. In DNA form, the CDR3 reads TGTGCCAGCAGTCCACAGGGATTAGCCGACACTGAAGCTTTCTTT.

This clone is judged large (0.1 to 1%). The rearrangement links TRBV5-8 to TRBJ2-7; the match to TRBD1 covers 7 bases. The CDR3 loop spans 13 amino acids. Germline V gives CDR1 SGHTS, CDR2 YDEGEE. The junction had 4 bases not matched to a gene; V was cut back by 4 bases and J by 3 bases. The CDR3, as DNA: TGTGCCAGCAGCCGCAGGGACAGCTACGAGCAGTACTTC. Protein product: CASSRRDSYEQYF.